The 11 T cell receptor beta chains listed next were all sequenced from one sample in a study of blood T cell repertoires in COVID-19. Data came from immunoSEQ multiplex PCR; TCRdb stores just in-frame clones and leaves some out. The data hold over 100,000 clones, with 60% to 80% observed a single time. The source material was peripheral blood. The receptors come from a woman in her sixties or seventies with acute or convalescent COVID-19.

This clone has more than one count but fewer than ten. The chain uses TRBV5-5 and TRBJ1-4; a possible D gene is TRBD1 (6 bases). This CDR3 spans 16 amino acids. Trimming shortened V by 4 bases and J by 7 bases, and 20 bases separated the two germline ends. Germline V gene lookup returns CDR1 SGHKS and CDR2 YYEKEE (reference sequence). The CDR3 spells CASSKGGGPLSEKLFF. CDR3 DNA: TGTGCCAGCAGCAAGGGGGGGGGACCCCTTAGTGAAAAACTGTTTTTT. The whole variable domain, remainder taken from reference TRBV5-5 and TRBJ1-4, is DAGVTQSPTHLIKTRGQQVTLRCSPISGHKSVSWYQQVLGQGPQFIFQYYEKEERGRGNFPDRFSARQFPNYSSELNVNALLLGDSALYLCASSKGGGPLSEKLFFGSGTQLSVL.

The chain couples TRBV19 to TRBJ2-5, with 7 bases aligning to TRBD2. Germline V gives CDR1 LNHDA, CDR2 SQIVND (reference sequence). V lost 2 bases, J lost 2 bases, and 5 bases stayed unmatched. The CDR3 is 15 residues long. As DNA, the CDR3 is TGTGCCAGTAGTATATCGACTAGCAGACAAGAGACCCAGTACTTC. It specifies CASSISTSRQETQYF.

Only a few counts were recorded for this clone. This rearrangement joins TRBV19 to TRBJ1-3; D possibly corresponds to TRBD1 (6 bases). The CDR3 runs to 15 residues. In germline, CDR1 is LNHDA, CDR2 SQIVND (reference sequence). V was cut by 3 bases and J by 0 bases, with 9 bases left in between. DNA of the CDR3: TGTGCCAGTAGTATTAGGGGGGGCTCTGGAAACACCATATATTTT. It specifies CASSIRGGSGNTIYF.

V usage is TRBV18 and J usage is TRBJ1-2, with a weak D call TRBD1 (5 bases). This CDR3 spans 14 amino acids. The germline V gene encodes CDR1 KGHSH and CDR2 LQKENI. V shed 2 bases and J shed 8 bases, with 15 bases lying between them. The CDR3 loop is CASSPGRDFGGYTF. CDR3 in DNA: TGTGCCAGCTCACCAGGCAGGGATTTTGGAGGCTACACCTTC.

This sequence joins TRBV5-1 and TRBJ2-1, with 9 bases aligning to TRBD1. Germline CDR1 SGHRS, CDR2 YFSETQ. J gave up 4 bases and V 4 bases, and 3 bases lay outside the gene matches. The CDR3 spans 14 residues. The CDR3 loop is CASSPGQGYNEQFF. DNA of the CDR3: TGCGCCAGCAGCCCCGGACAGGGGTACAATGAGCAGTTCTTC. The full variable domain, with the rest looked up from reference TRBV5-1 and TRBJ2-1, is KAGVTQTPRYLIKTRGQQVTLSCSPISGHRSVSWYQQTPGQGLQFLFEYFSETQRNKGNFPGRFSGRQFSNSRSEMNVSTLELGDSALYLCASSPGQGYNEQFFGPGTRLTVL.

This rearrangement joins TRBV5-1 to TRBJ2-5, with 15 bases identical to TRBD2. V shed 3 bases, J shed 5 bases, and the junction held 2 bases outside the gene matches. The CDR3 contains 15 residues. Germline assignment: CDR1 SGHRS and CDR2 YFSETQ. The CDR3 is CASSSGTSGRETQYF. The CDR3 DNA sequence: TGCGCCAGCAGCTCCGGGACTAGCGGGAGGGAGACCCAGTACTTC.

This clone is a singleton in its sample. The rearrangement uses TRBV5-5 and TRBJ1-2; no clear D gene. CDR1 is SGHKS, CDR2 YYEKEE, per germline (reference sequence). V gave up 0 bases and J gave up 3 bases, with 9 bases separating them. This CDR3 has 14 residues. CDR3 sequence (DNA): TGTGCCAGCAGCTTGGGTTTCGGGGACTATGGCTACACCTTC. It is translated as CASSLGFGDYGYTF.

This clone was found a few times. J is TRBJ1-5 and V is TRBV27, with D tentatively TRBD1 (5 bases). Per germline, CDR1 MNHEY and CDR2 SMNVEV (reference sequence). V lost 1 base and J 1 base, leaving 8 bases between the germline ends. This CDR3 has 15 residues. The CDR3: CASSLWGGSNQPQHF. CDR3 bases: TGTGCCAGCAGTTTATGGGGGGGGAGCAATCAGCCCCAGCATTTT.

This chain links TRBV28 with TRBJ2-2; D possibly corresponds to TRBD2 (5 bases). CDR1 and CDR2 from the germline V gene are MDHEN and SYDVKM. CDR3 size: 13 residues. The V end lost 5 bases, the J end lost 4 bases, and 8 bases lay between the germline ends. CDR3 loop: CASSKRATGELFF. In nucleotides, the CDR3 is TGTGCCAGCAGTAAGAGGGCCACCGGGGAGCTGTTTTTT.

The V and J genes are TRBV28 and TRBJ2-3; D not certain. Germline V gene data show CDR1 as MDHEN and CDR2 as SYDVKM. The V and J ends lost 5 bases and 3 bases respectively, with 6 bases between them. CDR3 length: 12 residues. CDR3 region: CASSPRTDTQYF. DNA of the CDR3: TGTGCCAGCAGTCCCAGAACAGATACGCAGTATTTT.

The J gene is TRBJ2-6, the V gene TRBV15; D gene unclear. The CDR3 totals 15 residues. The germline V gene has CDR1 LNHNV and CDR2 YYDKDF (reference sequence). Between the trimmed V and J ends, which lost 0 bases and 0 bases, there was a span of 3 bases. CDR3 coding DNA: TGTGCCACCAGCAGAGAGGCCTCTGGGGCCAACGTCCTGACTTTC. Translated: CATSREASGANVLTF.